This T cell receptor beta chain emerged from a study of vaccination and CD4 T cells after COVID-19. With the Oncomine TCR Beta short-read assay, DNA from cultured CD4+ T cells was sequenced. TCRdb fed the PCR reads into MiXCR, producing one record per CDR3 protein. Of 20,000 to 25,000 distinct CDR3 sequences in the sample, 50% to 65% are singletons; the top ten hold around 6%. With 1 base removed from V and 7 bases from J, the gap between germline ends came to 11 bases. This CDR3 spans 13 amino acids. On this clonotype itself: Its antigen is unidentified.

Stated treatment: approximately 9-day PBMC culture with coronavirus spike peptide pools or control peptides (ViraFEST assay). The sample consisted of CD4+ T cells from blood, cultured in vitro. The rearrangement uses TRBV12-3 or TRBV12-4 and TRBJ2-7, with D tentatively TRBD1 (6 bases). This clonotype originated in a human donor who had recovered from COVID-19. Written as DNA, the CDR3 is TGTGCCAGCAGTTTAGGAGTGGACAGAGAGCAGTACTTC. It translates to CASSLGVDREQYF.